Listed below are T cell receptor beta chains from one sample, sequenced in a study of T cell repertoires in cytomegalovirus infection. One entry per CDR3 protein results from TCRdb running MiXCR on the reads. The sample consists of roughly 200,000 distinct CDR3 sequences, about a sixth of them appearing once. What was sequenced was CD8+ T cells from PBMCs. The receptors here all came from a human donor in good health (CMV status not recorded). Some clones in this sample may be carry-over from other donors' samples. CDR3s include the opening cysteine and the closing phenylalanine or tryptophan. A D gene is named only where the DNA matches it firmly. Size values are once, few and many counts, or a class for expanded clones, and some rows have none.

v_gene	d_gene	j_gene	abundance	CDR3aa	CDR3nt
TRBV30	.	TRBJ2-7	few	CAWSVGSYEQYF	TGTGCCTGGAGTGTAGGCTCCTACGAGCAGTACTTC
TRBV7-9	TRBD2	TRBJ2-7	few	CASSPWGGEDDEQYF	TGTGCCAGCAGCCCCTGGGGGGGGGAAGACGACGAGCAGTACTTC
TRBV7-9	.	TRBJ2-1	.	CASSLVQDNEQFF	TGTGCCAGCAGCTTAGTCCAGGACAATGAGCAGTTCTTC
TRBV11-2	.	TRBJ2-7	.	CASSSYDGEPFYYEQYF	TGTGCCAGCAGCTCATACGACGGGGAGCCCTTTTACTACGAGCAGTACTTC
TRBV7-9	.	TRBJ2-5	.	CASSLELDRETQYF	TGTGCCAGCAGCTTAGAGCTGGATCGGGAGACCCAGTACTTC
TRBV14	TRBD2	TRBJ2-5	few	CASSQLAGGQETQYF	TGTGCCAGCAGCCAACTAGCGGGGGGACAAGAGACCCAGTACTTC
TRBV5-1	TRBD2	TRBJ2-7	.	CASHVGTSGRYEQYF	TGCGCCAGCCACGTTGGGACTAGCGGTCGCTACGAGCAGTACTTC
TRBV27	.	TRBJ2-1	few	CASASRNEQFF	TGTGCCAGCGCCAGCCGCAATGAGCAGTTCTTC
TRBV2	.	TRBJ2-3	few	CASSHLRDTQYF	TGTGCCAGCAGCCACCTCCGAGACACGCAGTATTTT
TRBV25-1	.	TRBJ1-3	few	CASSDWGTSGNTIYF	TGTGCCAGCAGTGACTGGGGGACCTCTGGAAACACCATATATTTT
TRBV7-9	TRBD1	TRBJ2-2	few	CASSPRGQGASLDTGELFF	TGTGCCAGCAGCCCGCGGGGACAGGGGGCATCCTTGGACACCGGGGAGCTGTTTTTT
TRBV28	.	TRBJ1-5	few	CASSAGDRSNQPQHF	TGTGCCAGCAGTGCTGGGGACCGGAGCAATCAGCCCCAGCATTTT
TRBV7-8	TRBD2	TRBJ2-7	many	CASSLIGGVSSYEQYF	TGTGCCAGCAGCCTGATTGGGGGGGTGAGCTCCTACGAGCAGTACTTC
TRBV2	.	TRBJ2-1	few	CASSERARRPYNEQFF	TGTGCCAGCAGTGAAAGGGCTCGCCGACCGTACAATGAGCAGTTCTTC
TRBV6-2/TRBV6-3	.	TRBJ1-2	.	CASSPAGYGYTF	TGTGCCAGCAGCCCCGCAGGGTATGGCTACACCTTC
TRBV7-3	.	TRBJ2-3	.	CASSLSATATDTQYF	TGTGCCAGCAGCTTAAGCGCTACAGCCACAGATACGCAGTATTTT
TRBV20-1	.	TRBJ1-5	few	CSASEETADQPQHF	TGCAGTGCTAGTGAGGAGACAGCAGATCAGCCCCAGCATTTT
TRBV20-1	.	TRBJ2-7	.	CSARLANHHEQYF	TGCAGTGCTAGACTCGCGAATCACCACGAGCAGTACTTC
TRBV5-1	.	TRBJ1-1	few	CASSGRDTLNTEAFF	TGCGCCAGCAGCGGGAGGGACACATTGAACACTGAAGCTTTCTTT
TRBV7-8	TRBD1	TRBJ1-5	many	CASSPRGMIGNQPQHF	TGTGCCAGCAGCCCCAGGGGGATGATTGGCAATCAGCCCCAGCATTTT
TRBV6-5	.	TRBJ1-1	.	CASSYSVGNTEAFF	TGTGCCAGCAGTTACTCGGTGGGGAACACTGAAGCTTTCTTT
TRBV10-3	TRBD1	TRBJ1-2	few	CAITPGQVLSYTF	TGTGCCATCACCCCAGGACAGGTCCTCAGCTACACCTTC
TRBV11-1	TRBD1	TRBJ2-1	few	CASSSGGFHNEQFF	TGTGCCAGCAGCTCAGGGGGCTTCCACAATGAGCAGTTCTTC
TRBV28	.	TRBJ2-4	few	CASSYREDTQNIQYF	TGTGCCAGCAGTTATCGAGAGGACACCCAAAACATTCAGTACTTC
TRBV7-8	.	TRBJ2-3	few	CASSLASATDTQYF	TGTGCCAGCAGCTTAGCGTCAGCCACAGATACGCAGTATTTT
TRBV11-2	TRBD2	TRBJ2-1	.	CASSLALRGEDYNEQFF	TGTGCCAGCAGCTTAGCCTTGCGGGGGGAGGACTACAATGAGCAGTTCTTC
TRBV7-9	.	TRBJ2-7	.	CASSAPAISYEQYF	TGTGCCAGCAGCGCCCCAGCCATCTCCTACGAGCAGTACTTC
TRBV7-9	.	TRBJ2-7	.	CASSAQPRAYEQYF	TGTGCCAGCAGCGCGCAACCAAGGGCATACGAGCAGTACTTC